The 2 T cell receptor beta chains below come from one sample, sequenced in a study of cytomegalovirus exposure and HLA in healthy donors. A multiplex PCR was run with 60 Vbeta primers and 13 Jbeta primers. TCRdb's table, derived via immunoSEQ multiplex PCR, lists solely in-frame clones and lacks some. This sample has under 150,000 clones, with over 70% found just once. Sequencing input: PBMCs. The receptors derive from a man aged 35-49 years in good health and CMV-seropositive.

The DNA of the CDR3 is TGCAGCGTGCCAGGGAGGGCTGGGGCCAACGTCCTGACTTTC. Its translation: CSVPGRAGANVLTF. V and J are TRBV29-1 and TRBJ2-6; 7 bases are a match to TRBD2. The CDR3 sequence is 14 residues long. Germline CDR1 is SQVTM and CDR2 is ANQGSEA. The trim removed 6 bases at V and 2 bases at J, leaving 4 bases unmatched.

The V gene is TRBV7-2, the J gene TRBJ1-2, with 11 bases fitting TRBD1. Trimming at V came to 1 base and at J to 6 bases, leaving 7 bases not matched to a gene. Per germline, CDR1 SGHTA and CDR2 FQGNSA. The CDR3 sequence is 16 residues long. CDR3 amino acids: CASSLGVGQGAHGYTF. CDR3 bases: TGTGCCAGCAGCTTAGGAGTCGGACAGGGGGCCCATGGCTACACCTTC. Supplemented by reference TRBV7-2 and TRBJ1-2, the full variable domain reads GAGVSQSPSNKVTEKGKDVELRCDPISGHTALYWYRQSLGQGLEFLIYFQGNSAPDKSGLPSDRFSAERTGGSVSTLTIQRTQQEDSAVYLCASSLGVGQGAHGYTFGSGTRLTVV.